What follows describes a single T cell receptor (beta chain). Its antigen is currently unknown. TCRdb passed the reads through MiXCR, listing each CDR3 protein once. The table shows fewer than 85,000 distinct CDR3 sequences, with 45% to 55% occurring only once. CDR1 SNHLY and CDR2 FYNNEI come from the germline V gene. The CDR3 covers 18 residues. V gave up 6 bases and J gave up 0 bases, with 18 bases separating them. This sample was included in a study of T cell repertoires in cytomegalovirus infection. This sequence was found in a human donor in good health (CMV status not recorded). Some clones in this sample may be carry-over from other donors' samples. The material sequenced was CD8+ T cells from cultured PBMCs, taken from culture after CMV antigen stimulation. This chain links TRBV2 with TRBJ2-6; no reliable D call. The CDR3 loop reads CASRERLYALSGANVLTF. Here the CDR3 DNA reads TGTGCCAGCAGAGAAAGACTGTATGCCCTCTCTGGGGCCAACGTCCTGACTTTC.